Listed here are 19 T cell receptor beta chains from one sample, sequenced in a study of blood T cell repertoires in COVID-19. Generated by immunoSEQ multiplex PCR, the TCRdb table keeps only in-frame clones and is missing some. The top ten clones hold 1.3% to 1.5% of a sample with 55,000 to 75,000 clones, over 85% of them seen once. Sequenced material: peripheral blood. These receptors were taken from a man in his 60s with acute or convalescent COVID-19.

The V call is TRBV2, the J call TRBJ2-1, with a possible D match to TRBD1 (7 bases). The CDR3 loop spans 15 amino acids. The germline V gene has CDR1 SNHLY and CDR2 FYNNEI. V lost 4 bases to trimming and J lost 3 bases, with 13 bases between them. In nucleotides, the CDR3 is TGTGCCAGCAGTGTGAACAGGGGAGGCTACAATGAGCAGTTCTTC. Its translation: CASSVNRGGYNEQFF.

This rearrangement joins TRBV19 to TRBJ1-1; TRBD1 is a possible D gene (6 bases). CDR3 size: 16 residues. The ends were cut back, 6 bases at V and 0 bases at J, with 17 bases in the middle. CDR1 and CDR2 (germline): LNHDA, SQIVND (reference sequence). This chain's CDR3 is CASRPEKTGLNTEAFF. CDR3 nucleotide sequence: TGTGCCAGTAGGCCGGAGAAGACAGGTCTGAACACTGAAGCTTTCTTT.

Comment on this clone: The sample holds other DNA sequences that translate to the same CDR3. This chain joins TRBV18 and TRBJ1-4; a possible D gene is TRBD1 (5 bases). The CDR3 is made up of 13 amino acids. Per the germline V gene, CDR1 is KGHSH and CDR2 is LQKENI. V was shortened by 6 bases and J by 8 bases, with 13 bases between the two germline ends. CDR3 in amino acids: CASSPARGEKLFF. In DNA form, the CDR3 reads TGTGCCAGCTCGCCAGCGCGGGGGGAAAAACTGTTTTTT.

The chain has TRBV5-4 and TRBJ2-4, with D maybe TRBD2 (8 bases). The CDR3 is made up of 17 amino acids. V was clipped by 3 bases and J by 4 bases, with 20 bases between them. Germline V gene data show CDR1 as SGHNT and CDR2 as YYREEE (reference sequence). CDR3 bases: TGTGCCAGCAGCTCCGGGGGGGGACAGATAAGAAAAAACATTCAGTACTTC. It is translated as CASSSGGGQIRKNIQYF.

The chain couples TRBV3-1 (or the pseudogene TRBV3-2) to TRBJ2-3; D may be TRBD2 (5 bases). From germline, CDR1 is LGHDT and CDR2 YNNKEL (reference sequence). The CDR3 spans 14 residues. V was clipped by 8 bases and J by 1 base, with 13 bases between them. This CDR3 reads CASSRTGGTDTQYF. The CDR3 bases are TGTGCCAGCTCGCGGACCGGGGGCACAGATACGCAGTATTTT.

This clone has only a few counts. The chain joins TRBV29-1 to TRBJ1-2, with 8 bases lining up with TRBD1. From germline, CDR1 is SQVTM and CDR2 ANQGSEA. The CDR3 loop spans 12 amino acids. The CDR3 protein is CSGGQGADGYTF. The CDR3, as DNA: TGCAGTGGCGGGCAGGGGGCAGATGGCTACACCTTC.

This clone was seen only once. The chain is built from TRBV12-3 or TRBV12-4 and TRBJ1-2; D call uncertain. The CDR3 is 12 residues long. Trimming left V 4 bases short and J 8 bases short, with 11 bases between. CDR3 nucleotide sequence: TGTGCCAGCAGTTCCGGGAGTTTGGGCTACACCTTC. Residues: CASSSGSLGYTF.

J is TRBJ1-5 and V is TRBV19, with D uncertain. Trimming cost V 4 bases and J 6 bases, with 7 bases left between them. CDR1 is LNHDA, CDR2 SQIVND, per germline (reference sequence). The CDR3 is made up of 12 amino acids. The CDR3 nucleotides are TGTGCCAGTAGTAACCGGGGTCAGCCCCAGCATTTT. Amino acids: CASSNRGQPQHF. Full variable domain (rest looked up from reference TRBV19 and TRBJ1-5): DGGITQSPKYLFRKEGQNVTLSCEQNLNHDAMYWYRQDPGQGLRLIYYSQIVNDFQKGDIAEGYSVSREKKESFPLTVTSAQKNPTAFYLCASSNRGQPQHFGDGTRLSIL.

V usage is TRBV11-2 and J usage is TRBJ2-7; 7 bases match TRBD2. CDR1 is SGHAT, CDR2 FQNNGV, per germline. The CDR3 length is 16 residues. Trimming at V came to 3 bases and at J to 0 bases, leaving 8 bases not matched to a gene. The CDR3 coding sequence is TGTGCCAGCAGCTTCAGCGGGGCGCTGAGCTCCTACGAGCAGTACTTC. Translated: CASSFSGALSSYEQYF. Drawing the rest from reference TRBV11-2 and TRBJ2-7, the complete variable domain is EAGVAQSPRYKIIEKRQSVAFWCNPISGHATLYWYQQILGQGPKLLIQFQNNGVVDDSQLPKDRFSAERLKGVDSTLKIQPAKLEDSAVYLCASSFSGALSSYEQYFGPGTRLTVT.

V and J are TRBV11-2 and TRBJ2-1; 9 nucleotides agree with TRBD1. This CDR3 comprises 16 residues. The germline CDR1 and CDR2 sequences are SGHAT and FQNNGV. The J segment lost 3 bases and the V segment lost 4 bases, leaving 7 bases of the junction unmatched. The CDR3 is CASSSTGTGLYNEQFF. CDR3 DNA: TGTGCCAGCAGCTCCACCGGGACAGGGCTCTACAATGAGCAGTTCTTC.

This chain connects TRBV7-9 to TRBJ1-5; D is possibly TRBD1 (5 bases). The CDR3 length is 15 residues. CDR1 is SEHNR, CDR2 FQNEAQ, per germline (reference sequence). The V and J ends lost 1 base and 2 bases respectively, with 9 bases between them. The CDR3 loop reads CASSLEGEGNQPQHF. In DNA, the CDR3 is TGTGCCAGCAGCTTAGAAGGGGAAGGCAATCAGCCCCAGCATTTT.

The gene calls are TRBV27 and TRBJ1-2; 7 bases agree with TRBD1. V dropped 6 bases and J dropped 4; count of bases not matched to a gene: 8. The length of the CDR3 is 14 residues. Germline CDR1 is MNHEY and CDR2 is SMNVEV (reference sequence). The CDR3 loop reads CASRTVRDSYGYTF. The CDR3 DNA is TGTGCCAGCAGGACCGTCCGGGACAGCTATGGCTACACCTTC.

This chain links TRBV6-6 with TRBJ2-5; 10 nucleotides match TRBD1. Unmatched junction bases numbered 8, after V lost 8 bases and J lost 5 bases. CDR3 size: 14 residues. Germline CDR1 is MNHNY and CDR2 is SVGAGI (reference sequence). CDR3 region: CASVWDRGMETQYF. The CDR3, as DNA: TGTGCCAGCGTTTGGGACAGGGGAATGGAGACCCAGTACTTC.

The rearrangement links TRBV15 to TRBJ2-3, with 7 bases fitting TRBD2. CDR3 size: 16 residues. V dropped 4 bases and J dropped 4; count of bases not matched to a gene: 11. Germline loops: CDR1 LNHNV, CDR2 YYDKDF (reference sequence). CDR3: CATSKGRGGVPDTQYF. Written as DNA, the CDR3 is TGTGCCACCAGCAAAGGCCGGGGAGGGGTGCCAGATACGCAGTATTTT.

The rearrangement uses TRBV14 and TRBJ1-2, with 7 bases identical to TRBD1. CDR1 is SGHDN, CDR2 FVKESK, per germline. The CDR3 consists of 14 residues. V was clipped by 4 bases and J by 8 bases; unmatched bases: 10. The CDR3, as DNA: TGTGCCAGCAGCCTCAGGGCAGGGGGTGGCGGCTACACCTTC. Its protein is CASSLRAGGGGYTF.

V and J are TRBV25-1 and TRBJ1-1, with TRBD1 identical over 7 bases. The CDR3 is made up of 15 amino acids. CDR1 MGHDK and CDR2 SYGVNS come from the germline V gene. After removal of 4 bases from V and 10 bases from J, the junction contained 15 bases not matched to a gene. Written as DNA, the CDR3 is TGTGCCAGCAGTGCCCCGGGGGGGAGGGGGCAGGTAGCTTTCTTT. It translates to CASSAPGGRGQVAFF. Full variable domain (missing parts from reference TRBV25-1 and TRBJ1-1): EADIYQTPRYLVIGTGKKITLECSQTMGHDKMYWYQQDPGMELHLIHYSYGVNSTEKGDLSSESTVSRIRTEHFPLTLESARPSHTSQYLCASSAPGGRGQVAFFGQGTRLTVV.

This sequence joins TRBV4-1 and TRBJ2-1, with 7 bases lining up with TRBD2. This CDR3 comprises 17 residues. Germline values: CDR1 MGHRA, CDR2 YSYEKL. V dropped 3 bases and J dropped 1; count of bases not matched to a gene: 9. CDR3 DNA: TGCGCCAGCAGCCACCCGACGCGCGGGGGATCCTACAATGAGCAGTTCTTC. Amino acids: CASSHPTRGGSYNEQFF.

The V gene is TRBV7-8, the J gene TRBJ2-1; TRBD2 matches at 12 bases. Germline CDR1 and CDR2: SGHVS and FQNEAQ. This CDR3 contains 15 residues. V trimming: 2 bases; J trimming: 6 bases; junction bases outside the gene matches: 2. The CDR3 loop is CASSLRLAGVNEQFF. CDR3 in DNA: TGTGCCAGCAGCTTAAGACTAGCGGGGGTCAATGAGCAGTTCTTC.

The chain links TRBV18 to TRBJ1-1, with 10 bases lining up with TRBD1. Trimming took 1 base from V and 4 from J; bases not matched to a gene: 6. Per germline, CDR1 KGHSH and CDR2 LQKENI. CDR3 length: 16 amino acids. This chain's CDR3 is CASSPQPRTGGTEAFF. The CDR3 nucleotides are TGTGCCAGCTCACCACAACCCAGGACAGGGGGCACTGAAGCTTTCTTT. Complete variable domain (other parts from reference TRBV18 and TRBJ1-1): NAGVMQNPRHLVRRRGQEARLRCSPMKGHSHVYWYRQLPEEGLKFMVYLQKENIIDESGMPKERFSAEFPKEGPSILRIQQVVRGDSAAYFCASSPQPRTGGTEAFFGQGTRLTVV.